These 2 T cell receptor beta chains originate from one sample sequenced in a study of molecular identifiers for immune sequencing clone quantification. TCRdb re-called the PCR reads through MiXCR, storing one row per CDR3 protein. This sample has about 640,000 distinct CDR3 sequences, with nearly 20% found just once. Sequences were obtained from naive CD8+ T cells from blood, with Jurkat cell RNA spiked in. Indicated subset: FACS-sorted CD8+CD4-CCR7+CD45RA+ naive T cells. The receptors here all came from a human donor in good health. Some libraries in this study had Jurkat cell RNA spiked in.

This clonotype was picked up many times. J is TRBJ1-2 and V is TRBV20-1, with D uncertain. V lost 3 bases and J lost 4, with 12 bases in between. CDR3 size: 13 residues. Germline V lookup: CDR1 DFQATT, CDR2 SNEGSKA (reference sequence). The CDR3: CSASHNGIYGYTF. CDR3 coding DNA: TGCAGTGCTAGTCATAACGGGATCTATGGCTACACCTTC.

The chain links TRBV28 to TRBJ1-3, with 8 bases matching TRBD1. After removal of 3 bases from V and 3 bases from J, the junction contained 4 bases not matched to a gene. The CDR3 runs to 15 residues. Germline V CDR1 and CDR2: MDHEN, SYDVKM. CDR3 region: CASSLSRGLGNTIYF. The CDR3 DNA follows: TGTGCCAGCAGTTTGTCCAGGGGGCTTGGAAACACCATATATTTT. The whole variable domain, remainder taken from reference TRBV28 and TRBJ1-3, is DVKVTQSSRYLVKRTGEKVFLECVQDMDHENMFWYRQDPGLGLRLIYFSYDVKMKEKGDIPEGYSVSREKKERFSLILESASTNQTSMYLCASSLSRGLGNTIYFGEGSWLTVV.